These 30 T cell receptor delta chains were all obtained from the same sample, sequenced in a study of γδ T cells in repeated Plasmodium falciparum infection. Vgamma9/Vdelta2+ and Vdelta2-negative gammadelta T cells were flow-sorted from PBMC for bulk sequencing. TCRdb re-called the multiplex PCR reads using CATT. The sample yields approximately 93,000 delta-chain clones, approximately 0.96% seen once. Sequencing was performed on gamma-delta T cells from blood. The receptors derive from a pool of human donors (malaria-infected and uninfected, not separated).

This clone was counted between two and nine times. The translation of this DNA and the TCRdb protein of a much larger clone differ at residue 16, probably owing to a read error; the protein shown here is translated from the DNA. V gene assignment gives TRDV2, but the J gene was left uncalled; the tabulated D call, TRDD3, remains unverified against the DNA. The CDR3 has 18 residues. Germline V gene lookup returns CDR1 GEAIGNYY and CDR2 EKD. DNA of the CDR3: TGTGCCTGTGACCCAAGGTTGGGATACGCGCGTTTTACCGATAAACCCATCTTT. Translated: CACDPRLGYARFTDKPIF.

As to this clone: A far more abundant clone sits one base away, making this likely a read error. Other DNA sequences in the sample encode the same CDR3. The chain combines TRDV1 with TRDJ1; 7 bases align to TRDD3. This CDR3 is 18 amino acids long. Germline V gene data show CDR1 as TSWWSYY and CDR2 as QGS. V was clipped by 3 bases and J by 0 bases; unmatched bases: 13. The CDR3 coding sequence is TGTGCTCTTGGGGAGACGCCTGGGGGGTACGGGTACACCGATAAACTCATCTTT. It codes for CALGETPGGYGYTDKLIF.

This clone has only a few counts. TCRdb assigns this DNA the protein of a much larger clone, which departs from its translation at residue 12; this likely reflects a read error, and the protein shown comes from translating the DNA. This chain uses TRDV2 with TRDJ1; TRDD3 aligns across 7 bases. TCRdb records no J gene; here it was assigned by comparing the DNA to germline. This CDR3 comprises 16 residues. The germline V gene has CDR1 GEAIGNYY and CDR2 EKD. V gave up 4 bases and J gave up 7 bases; unmatched junction bases: 17. The CDR3 sequence is CACERLGISTLGKLIF. Here the CDR3 DNA reads TGTGCCTGTGAGCGACTGGGGATATCTACCCTCGGTAAACTCATCTTT.

This clone was picked up a small number of times. A single base is all that separates this from a far larger clone, so a read error is likely. Additional DNA sequences in this sample encode the identical CDR3. V is TRDV1 and J is TRDJ1, with D uncertain. Here the J gene was assigned by germline matching of the DNA, as TCRdb has none. The germline V gene has CDR1 TSWWSYY and CDR2 QGS. This CDR3 has 18 amino acids. The ends were cut back, 1 base at V and 0 bases at J, with 18 bases in the middle. In DNA form, the CDR3 reads TGTGCTCTTGGGGAACCCCCCACCGGCGGAACTTACACCGATAAACTCATCTTT. Translating gives CALGEPPTGGTYTDKLIF.

The sample holds many counts of this clone. Other nucleotide sequences in the sample specify the same CDR3. The chain employs TRDV1 and TRDJ1; 10 bases are a match to TRDD3. With V trimmed by 0 bases and J by 0 bases, 13 bases remained unmatched. The CDR3 consists of 20 residues. Germline-derived CDR1 and CDR2 are TSWWSYY and QGS. CDR3 DNA: TGTGCTCTTGGGGAACTAGACGGGGGGGATACGCCCGACTACACCGATAAACTCATCTTT. Encoded protein: CALGELDGGDTPDYTDKLIF.

Concerning this clone: The TCRdb protein, from a much larger clone, departs from this DNA's translation at residue 9, likely by read error; the protein shown derives from the DNA. This chain connects TRDV1 to TRDJ1, with a tentative D call TRDD2 (5 bases). Germline assignment: CDR1 TSWWSYY and CDR2 QGS. Trimming stripped 5 bases from V and 7 bases from J, with 14 bases between. The CDR3 loop spans 13 amino acids. CDR3 sequence reads: CALGSPFSGKLIF. Written as DNA, the CDR3 is TGTGCTCTTGGGTCCCCCTTCTCCGGTAAACTCATCTTT.

In this sample, this clone turned up a few times. The protein TCRdb gives is from a much larger clone and does not agree with this DNA's translation at residue 14, likely a read error; the protein shown here comes from the DNA. No J gene was called, and the V gene is TRDV2; the table's D call TRDD3 went unverified against the DNA. CDR1 is GEAIGNYY and CDR2 is EKD in the germline V gene. This CDR3 has 15 residues. CDR3 residues: CACDTGGYYTDKLTF. The CDR3 coding sequence is TGTGCCTGTGACACCGGGGGATACTACACCGATAAACTCACCTTT.

Concerning this clone: A read error may be the cause here, since a much bigger clone is one base away. The CDR3 DNA sequence: TGTGCTCTTGGGGGAGGATCTCCCTCACCTTGGGGGATACGCGTATCCCGGTACACCGATAAACTCATCTTT. This codes for CALGGGSPSPWGIRVSRYTDKLIF. This sequence joins TRDV1 and TRDJ1; TRDD3 aligns across 11 bases. No J gene is reported in TCRdb; it was inferred here by comparing the DNA with germline. This CDR3 comprises 24 residues. Unmatched junction bases numbered 28, after V lost 4 bases and J lost 0 bases. Germline V gene data show CDR1 as TSWWSYY and CDR2 as QGS.

This clone was counted a few times. A far larger clone differs by one base, so this is likely a read error. Additional DNA sequences in this sample encode the identical CDR3. CDR3 coding DNA: TGTGCCTGTGACCTTCCTACGTATCGACTGGGGGGAAAGTACACCGACAAACTCATCTTT. This encodes CACDLPTYRLGGKYTDKLIF. The J gene is TRDJ1, the V gene TRDV2, with D perhaps given as TRDD2 or TRDD3 (8 bases each). The J gene, not given by TCRdb, was assigned here from a germline match of the nucleotide sequence. Germline CDR1 and CDR2: GEAIGNYY and EKD. There are 20 residues in the CDR3.

About this clone: A far larger clone is one base from this, pointing to a likely read error. In the same sample, other DNA sequences code for this CDR3. The V gene is TRDV1, the J gene TRDJ1, with 9 bases identical to TRDD3. Matching the DNA to germline supplied the J gene, which TCRdb does not give. The length of the CDR3 is 22 residues. Germline CDR1 reads TSWWSYY; CDR2 reads QGS. The V gene end was trimmed by 5 bases and the J gene end by 7 bases; junction bases not matched to a gene: 32. Here the CDR3 DNA reads TGTGCTCTTGGGATCCGCAACGTCCGTCCTACCTTACTGGGGGACCTAAGAGGTAAACTCATCTTT. Protein: CALGIRNVRPTLLGDLRGKLIF.

This clone was observed many times. The protein recorded in TCRdb matches a much larger clone and deviates from this DNA's translation at residue 3, suggesting a read error; the protein here is obtained by translating the DNA. V usage is TRDV2 and J usage is TRDJ1; 9 nucleotides match TRDD3. The J gene was missing in TCRdb and was found by matching the end of the DNA to germline. The CDR3 contains 15 residues. Germline CDR1 GEAIGNYY, CDR2 EKD. The CDR3 loop is CARDGMGDKGVKLIF. CDR3 coding DNA: TGTGCCCGTGACGGAATGGGGGATAAGGGAGTGAAACTCATCTTT.

The sample holds many counts of this clone. TCRdb has a much larger clone's protein, which differs at residue 4 from the translation of this DNA, likely because of a read error; what is shown is the protein translated from the DNA. This rearrangement joins TRDV3 to TRDJ1; 9 bases line up with TRDD3. This CDR3 is 18 amino acids long. The V and J ends lost 3 bases and 2 bases, in that order; junction bases with no gene match: 19. CDR1 TVYSNPD and CDR2 GDNSRS come from the germline V gene (reference sequence). The CDR3 sequence is CALRPSRRGYAFTDKLIF. In DNA form, the CDR3 reads TGTGCCTTGCGGCCTTCACGCAGGGGATACGCATTTACCGATAAACTCATCTTT.

With regard to this clone: The protein recorded in TCRdb matches a much larger clone and deviates from this DNA's translation at residue 20, suggesting a read error; the protein here is obtained by translating the DNA. The V and J genes are TRDV1 and TRDJ1; no reliable D call. This CDR3 comprises 22 residues. The germline gives CDR1 TSWWSYY, CDR2 QGS. The DNA of the CDR3 is TGTGCTCTTGGGGAAACGGCCCGGACCCCCCCAGACGCTCTGATGTACACCGATAAACCCATCTTT. Translated, it gives CALGETARTPPDALMYTDKPIF.

This clone is classed as medium-sized (0.01 to 0.1%). The sample contains more than one DNA sequence encoding this CDR3. J is TRDJ1 and V is TRDV2; 13 nucleotides line up with TRDD3. The CDR3 loop spans 19 amino acids. The germline V gene has CDR1 GEAIGNYY and CDR2 EKD. The ends lost 0 bases at V and 5 bases at J; junction bases unmatched: 14. This chain's CDR3 is CACDTLTDWGIRSTDKLIF. For the CDR3, the DNA is TGTGCCTGTGACACCCTTACCGACTGGGGGATACGATCCACAGATAAACTCATCTTT.

This clone was seen more than once but under ten times. This DNA translates differently at residue 5 from the TCRdb protein, which is that of a much larger clone; a read error is likely, and the protein shown is the DNA's own translation. The CDR3: CALGKQNHFPEESWDTRQMFF. The CDR3 DNA sequence: TGTGCTCTTGGGAAACAAAACCACTTTCCTGAGGAATCCTGGGACACCCGACAGATGTTTTTC. The rearrangement uses TRDV1 and TRDJ3, with a possible D match to TRDD2 (5 bases). Germline lookup yields CDR1 TSWWSYY and CDR2 QGS. The V end lost 5 bases, the J end lost 1 base, and 24 bases lay between the germline ends. CDR3 length: 21 amino acids.

A remark on this clone: TCRdb's listed protein matches a much larger clone and diverges from this DNA's translation at residue 14, likely through a read error; the protein shown comes from the DNA. This chain uses TRDV1 with TRDJ1; 10 positions agree with TRDD3. Unmatched junction bases numbered 21, after V lost 4 bases and J lost 1 base. Germline CDR1 reads TSWWSYY; CDR2 reads QGS. The CDR3 is 21 residues long. Here the CDR3 reads CALGAGDSYFGGYEGTDKLIF. The DNA of the CDR3 is TGTGCTCTTGGGGCAGGAGATTCCTACTTCGGGGGATACGAAGGCACCGATAAACTCATCTTT.

A word on this clone: TCRdb pairs this DNA with a much larger clone's protein that differs at residue 12, likely a read error; the protein shown was translated from the DNA. V is TRDV1 and J is TRDJ1; 12 positions agree with TRDD3. The J gene, missing from TCRdb, was assigned here through DNA to germline matching. The V gene end was trimmed by 4 bases and the J gene end by 3 bases; junction bases not matched to a gene: 36. CDR3 size: 26 residues. Per germline, CDR1 TSWWSYY and CDR2 QGS. The CDR3 coding sequence is TGTGCTCTTGGGGTTGTATTAATTCCTACCCCCTTCGCTGATCGTCTACTGGGGGATACACCCGATAAACTCATCTTT. Amino acid sequence: CALGVVLIPTPFADRLLGDTPDKLIF.

This clone has only a few counts. TCRdb's protein, taken from a much larger clone, differs from this DNA's translation at residue 15, likely owing to a read error; the protein displayed comes from the DNA. This sequence joins TRDV1 and TRDJ1, with 9 nucleotides matching TRDD2. The J gene, absent from TCRdb, was called here by matching the DNA to germline. This CDR3 is 24 amino acids long. V shed 2 bases, J shed 0 bases, and the junction held 28 bases outside the gene matches. Looked up from germline, CDR1 is TSWWSYY and CDR2 is QGS. CDR3 DNA sequence: TGTGCTCTTGGGGAATATGGCCTTCCTACGACATTTTTTGGGAGATACACCCACACCGATAAACTCATCTTT. Protein product: CALGEYGLPTTFFGRYTHTDKLIF.

This clone is labeled large. Other DNA sequences from this sample encode an identical CDR3 as well. CDR3 loop: CACDTLLLGDTKTDKLIF. CDR3 coding DNA: TGTGCCTGTGACACCTTGTTACTGGGGGATACGAAGACCGATAAACTCATCTTT. The chain carries TRDV2 and TRDJ1; 13 bases agree with TRDD3. V shed 0 bases and J 2 bases; nucleotides not matched to a gene: 8. The germline CDR1 and CDR2 sequences are GEAIGNYY and EKD. This CDR3 comprises 18 residues.

This clone was picked up a small number of times. The mismatch at residue 8 between this DNA's translation and the TCRdb protein of a much larger clone likely reflects a read error; the protein shown is translated from the DNA. The chain employs TRDV1 and TRDJ1; 8 nucleotides align to TRDD3. V shed 4 bases and J 0 bases; nucleotides not matched to a gene: 25. The CDR3 has 22 amino acids. In germline, CDR1 is TSWWSYY, CDR2 QGS. CDR3 nucleotides: TGTGCTCTTGGGGCACACGCATCTTCCACACGGGCCTGGGGGAGGTACACCGATAAACTCATCTTT. Its protein product is CALGAHASSTRAWGRYTDKLIF.

This clone has more than one count but fewer than ten. TCRdb pairs this DNA with a much larger clone's protein that differs at residue 5, likely a read error; the protein shown was translated from the DNA. J is TRDJ1 and V is TRDV1; 7 positions agree with TRDD3. Losses at the gene ends were 3 bases for V and 3 bases for J; bases not matched to a gene: 16. The length of the CDR3 is 18 residues. Germline values: CDR1 TSWWSYY, CDR2 QGS. The CDR3 sequence is CALGDRRLGAPKSDKLIF. Here the CDR3 DNA reads TGTGCTCTTGGGGATCGTCGCCTGGGGGCTCCCAAGTCCGATAAACTCATCTTT.

As to this clone: A read error is likely here: a far larger clone is one base away. The same CDR3 also results from other DNA sequences found in this sample. The chain recombines TRDV2 with TRDJ1; 10 bases fit TRDD3. Germline matching of the DNA provided the J gene here, since TCRdb leaves it blank. CDR3 size: 19 residues. CDR1 and CDR2 from the germline V gene are GEAIGNYY and EKD. The CDR3 sequence is CACDTLGHTGGWYTDKLIF. CDR3 nucleotides: TGTGCCTGTGACACCTTGGGCCATACTGGGGGATGGTACACCGACAAACTCATCTTT.

Only a few counts were recorded for this clone. The protein TCRdb gives is from a much larger clone and does not agree with this DNA's translation at residue 12, likely a read error; the protein shown here comes from the DNA. J is TRDJ1 and V is TRDV2; 9 bases fit TRDD3. The V gene's germline CDR1 is GEAIGNYY and CDR2 EKD. The ends lost 3 bases at V and 10 bases at J; junction bases unmatched: 14. This CDR3 has 15 amino acids. The DNA of the CDR3 is TGTGCCTGTGACGCTTTACTGGGGGACCAAAATAGACTCATCTTT. As protein: CACDALLGDQNRLIF.

In this sample, this clone turned up a few times. TCRdb's entry gives the protein of a much larger clone, which mismatches this DNA's translation at residue 13, likely from a read error; the protein reported here is translated from the DNA. J is TRDJ1 and V is TRDV2; the match to TRDD3 covers 8 bases. The V gene's germline CDR1 is GEAIGNYY and CDR2 EKD. After removal of 0 bases from V and 0 bases from J, the junction contained 17 bases not matched to a gene. The length of the CDR3 is 20 residues. CDR3: CACDTYDEELGEGYTDKLIF. DNA for the CDR3: TGTGCCTGTGACACCTATGATGAGGAGCTGGGGGAGGGGTACACCGATAAACTCATCTTT.

The table lists this clone with a few counts. The likely explanation is a read error, given a far larger clone one base away. Other DNA sequences from this sample encode an identical CDR3 as well. V and J are TRDV1 and TRDJ1; 9 nucleotides agree with TRDD3. Germline matching of the DNA provided the J gene here, since TCRdb leaves it blank. This CDR3 is built from 19 residues. J lost 0 bases, V lost 3 bases, and 14 bases had no gene match. CDR1 and CDR2 from the germline V gene are TSWWSYY and QGS. This CDR3 reads CALGDPFQGGYLYTDKLIF. CDR3 nucleotides: TGTGCTCTTGGGGACCCCTTTCAAGGGGGATACTTGTACACCGATAAACTCATCTTT.

A remark on this clone: This sequence is one base from a far larger clone and is likely a read error. Other DNA sequences in the same sample also yield this CDR3. J is TRDJ1 and V is TRDV1; D not certain. This CDR3 comprises 18 residues. Between the trimmed V and J ends, which lost 2 bases and 0 bases, there was a span of 19 bases. Germline V gene sequence: CDR1 TSWWSYY, CDR2 QGS. The DNA for the CDR3 is TGTGCTCTTGGGGAAGCCCTAGGGGTGGAAAGACACACCGATAAACTCATCTTT. It is translated as CALGEALGVERHTDKLIF.

On this clone itself: The protein held in TCRdb is that of a much larger clone and does not match this DNA's translation at residue 3, likely because of a read error; the protein shown is translated from the DNA. The rearrangement uses TRDV1 and TRDJ1; TRDD3 might be the D (6 bases). This CDR3 contains 17 residues. Germline V gives CDR1 TSWWSYY, CDR2 QGS. CDR3 bases: TGTGCTCCTGGGGAACTGAACCTAGAGCACCTCGTTGGTAAACTCATCTTT. Protein: CAPGELNLEHLVGKLIF.

This clone was seen more than once but under ten times. The protein held in TCRdb is that of a much larger clone and does not match this DNA's translation at residue 16, likely because of a read error; the protein shown is translated from the DNA. The chain couples TRDV2 to TRDJ3; a possible D gene is TRDD2 (6 bases). Here the J gene came from matching the DNA to germline, since TCRdb omits it. The germline gives CDR1 GEAIGNYY, CDR2 EKD. The CDR3 spans 24 residues. Between the trimmed V and J ends, which lost 0 bases and 3 bases, there was a span of 32 bases. CDR3 in amino acids: CACDTVLRSGETDRSFWDTRQMFF. CDR3 DNA: TGTGCCTGTGACACCGTCCTACGGTCGGGAGAAACAGATAGAAGCTTCTGGGACACCCGACAGATGTTTTTC.

This clone was detected a few times. J is TRDJ1 and V is TRDV1, with 10 bases identical to TRDD3. Here the J gene was assigned by germline matching of the DNA, as TCRdb has none. This CDR3 region has 18 residues. V lost 5 bases and J lost 5; bases outside the gene matches: 17. CDR1 is TSWWSYY, CDR2 QGS, per germline. DNA for the CDR3: TGTGCTCTTGGGCCCCCAACGGGGGATACGCAAGGGCGGGATAAACTCATCTTT. Protein sequence: CALGPPTGDTQGRDKLIF.

This clone was picked up many times. This chain uses TRDV2 with TRDJ1; D not certain. The CDR3 length is 16 residues. Per germline, CDR1 GEAIGNYY and CDR2 EKD. The V end lost 0 bases, the J end lost 5 bases, and 18 bases lay between the germline ends. CDR3 sequence reads: CACDTGRRAGVDKLIF. For the CDR3, the DNA is TGTGCCTGTGACACCGGTCGGAGGGCAGGCGTAGATAAACTCATCTTT.